A selection of T cell receptor beta chains follows, all from one sample in a study of shared clonotypes between healthy human individuals. The method was immunoSEQ multiplex PCR; TCRdb's version includes in-frame clones alone and lacks a portion of them. The sample holds approximately 2.1 million clones, more than 85% seen once. Sequenced sample: naive CD4+ T cells from PBMCs. All receptors derive from a man between 18 and 29 years old in good health. Some clones in this sample may be carry-over from other donors' samples. Both conserved end residues are part of each CDR3. A D gene is named only where the DNA matches it firmly. Not every row has a clone size; where given, it reads once, few, many or a size class.

abundance: .
j_gene: TRBJ2-5
d_gene: TRBD2
v_gene: TRBV7-3
CDR3aa: CASSPYGTSIQETQYF
CDR3nt: TGTGCCAGCAGCCCCTACGGGACTAGCATTCAAGAGACCCAGTACTTC

abundance: .
j_gene: TRBJ2-7
d_gene: .
v_gene: TRBV28
CDR3aa: CASTARVPYEQYF
CDR3nt: TGTGCCAGCACCGCACGGGTTCCCTACGAGCAGTACTTC

abundance: .
j_gene: TRBJ2-3
d_gene: TRBD1
v_gene: TRBV19
CDR3aa: CASSPDRVGTDTQYF
CDR3nt: TGTGCCAGTAGCCCAGACAGGGTCGGCACAGATACGCAGTATTTT

abundance: .
j_gene: TRBJ2-5
d_gene: .
v_gene: TRBV29-1
CDR3aa: CSVGRRGNNQETQYF
CDR3nt: TGCAGCGTGGGACGAAGGGGTAACAATCAAGAGACCCAGTACTTC

abundance: .
j_gene: TRBJ2-7
d_gene: .
v_gene: TRBV5-1
CDR3aa: CASSPGIGSVYEQYF
CDR3nt: TGCGCCAGCAGCCCCGGGATTGGCAGCGTGTACGAGCAGTACTTC

abundance: .
j_gene: TRBJ2-7
d_gene: .
v_gene: TRBV28
CDR3aa: CASSPITGPRSSYEQYF
CDR3nt: TGTGCCAGCAGTCCCATTACGGGGCCTAGGAGCTCCTACGAGCAGTACTTC

abundance: .
j_gene: TRBJ2-5
d_gene: TRBD2
v_gene: TRBV29-1
CDR3aa: CSVDSTSGRGETQYF
CDR3nt: TGCAGCGTTGACTCGACTAGCGGGAGAGGGGAGACCCAGTACTTC

abundance: .
j_gene: TRBJ2-5
d_gene: TRBD1
v_gene: TRBV5-4
CDR3aa: CASSFSRAGGGTQYF
CDR3nt: TGTGCCAGCAGCTTCTCTAGGGCAGGGGGCGGAACCCAGTACTTC

abundance: few
j_gene: TRBJ1-1
d_gene: .
v_gene: TRBV7-9
CDR3aa: CASKLGSQNTEAFF
CDR3nt: TGTGCCAGCAAACTAGGCAGTCAGAACACTGAAGCTTTCTTT

abundance: .
j_gene: TRBJ2-5
d_gene: .
v_gene: TRBV12-5
CDR3aa: CASGLSIQETQYF
CDR3nt: TGTGCTAGTGGTTTATCAATCCAAGAGACCCAGTACTTC

abundance: .
j_gene: TRBJ2-5
d_gene: TRBD2
v_gene: TRBV18
CDR3aa: CASSPGTSGQETQYF
CDR3nt: TGTGCCAGCTCACCCGGGACTAGCGGACAAGAGACCCAGTACTTC

abundance: .
j_gene: TRBJ2-2
d_gene: TRBD2
v_gene: TRBV19
CDR3aa: CASSPGLAGRALAGELFF
CDR3nt: TGTGCCAGTAGTCCTGGACTAGCGGGGAGGGCATTGGCCGGGGAGCTGTTTTTT

abundance: .
j_gene: TRBJ1-5
d_gene: TRBD1
v_gene: TRBV18
CDR3aa: CASSSDRGMPQHF
CDR3nt: TGTGCCAGCTCGTCCGACAGGGGAATGCCCCAGCATTTT

abundance: .
j_gene: TRBJ1-2
d_gene: .
v_gene: TRBV2
CDR3aa: CASSYDRPRVPGYTF
CDR3nt: TGTGCCAGCAGCTATGATAGACCCAGAGTTCCGGGCTACACCTTC

abundance: .
j_gene: TRBJ2-3
d_gene: .
v_gene: TRBV2
CDR3aa: CASSEGSGRTDTQYF
CDR3nt: TGTGCCAGCAGTGAGGGTAGCGGTCGCACAGATACGCAGTATTTT

abundance: .
j_gene: TRBJ2-1
d_gene: TRBD2
v_gene: TRBV6-4
CDR3aa: CASTPDGALLAAYNEQFF
CDR3nt: TGTGCCAGCACCCCGGATGGAGCCTTACTAGCGGCGTACAATGAGCAGTTCTTC

abundance: once
j_gene: TRBJ2-7
d_gene: .
v_gene: TRBV6-5
CDR3aa: CASSKGSGLYEQYF
CDR3nt: TGTGCCAGCAGCAAGGGATCGGGGCTATACGAGCAGTACTTC

abundance: .
j_gene: TRBJ2-1
d_gene: .
v_gene: TRBV4-3
CDR3aa: CASSQASYNEQFF
CDR3nt: TGCGCCAGCAGCCAAGCCTCATACAATGAGCAGTTCTTC

abundance: .
j_gene: TRBJ2-2
d_gene: .
v_gene: TRBV5-4
CDR3aa: CASSLVAGTNTGELFF
CDR3nt: TGTGCCAGCAGCTTGGTCGCGGGAACGAACACCGGGGAGCTGTTTTTT

abundance: .
j_gene: TRBJ2-7
d_gene: TRBD2
v_gene: TRBV6-5
CDR3aa: CASRVAGGDEQYF
CDR3nt: TGTGCCAGCAGAGTAGCGGGAGGAGACGAGCAGTACTTC

abundance: .
j_gene: TRBJ2-1
d_gene: .
v_gene: TRBV7-2
CDR3aa: CASSFLSGNNEQFF
CDR3nt: TGTGCCAGCAGCTTTCTTAGCGGAAACAATGAGCAGTTCTTC

abundance: .
j_gene: TRBJ1-1
d_gene: .
v_gene: TRBV18
CDR3aa: CASSPTMGMNTEAFF
CDR3nt: TGTGCCAGCTCACCCACCATGGGGATGAACACTGAAGCTTTCTTT

abundance: .
j_gene: TRBJ2-4
d_gene: .
v_gene: TRBV4-1
CDR3aa: CASSQPAAGIKNIQYF
CDR3nt: TGCGCCAGCAGCCAACCCGCGGCGGGGATCAAAAACATTCAGTACTTC

abundance: .
j_gene: TRBJ2-7
d_gene: TRBD1
v_gene: TRBV28
CDR3aa: CASSLGQGAGEQYF
CDR3nt: TGTGCCAGCAGTTTAGGACAGGGGGCCGGGGAGCAGTACTTC

abundance: few
j_gene: TRBJ2-3
d_gene: TRBD2
v_gene: TRBV6-1
CDR3aa: CASSGTRDTQYF
CDR3nt: TGTGCCAGCAGTGGGACTAGAGATACGCAGTATTTT

abundance: .
j_gene: TRBJ1-2
d_gene: .
v_gene: TRBV7-9
CDR3aa: CASSQGASYGYTF
CDR3nt: TGTGCCAGCAGTCAGGGAGCAAGCTATGGCTACACCTTC

abundance: .
j_gene: TRBJ2-1
d_gene: TRBD2
v_gene: TRBV5-1
CDR3aa: CASSFTSGRTSNNEQFF
CDR3nt: TGCGCCAGCAGCTTTACTAGCGGGAGGACCTCAAACAATGAGCAGTTCTTC

abundance: .
j_gene: TRBJ2-7
d_gene: .
v_gene: TRBV5-1
CDR3aa: CASSPGRASGEQYF
CDR3nt: TGCGCCAGCAGCCCAGGACGGGCCTCGGGCGAGCAGTACTTC

abundance: .
j_gene: TRBJ2-4
d_gene: .
v_gene: TRBV5-1
CDR3aa: CASSPLGGAKNIQYF
CDR3nt: TGCGCCAGCAGCCCCCTCGGGGGAGCCAAAAACATTCAGTACTTC

abundance: .
j_gene: TRBJ2-2
d_gene: TRBD1
v_gene: TRBV7-9
CDR3aa: CASSTDRANTGELFF
CDR3nt: TGTGCCAGCAGTACGGACAGGGCGAACACCGGGGAGCTGTTTTTT

abundance: .
j_gene: TRBJ1-4
d_gene: .
v_gene: TRBV25-1
CDR3aa: CASSAEEKLFF
CDR3nt: TGTGCCAGCAGTGCGGAAGAAAAACTGTTTTTT

abundance: .
j_gene: TRBJ2-7
d_gene: TRBD1
v_gene: TRBV29-1
CDR3aa: CSVEGDRASSYEQYF
CDR3nt: TGCAGCGTTGAAGGGGACAGGGCTAGCTCCTACGAGCAGTACTTC

abundance: .
j_gene: TRBJ2-5
d_gene: .
v_gene: TRBV9
CDR3aa: CASSATLGGNGETQYF
CDR3nt: TGTGCCAGCAGCGCCACCCTGGGCGGGAACGGAGAGACCCAGTACTTC

abundance: few
j_gene: TRBJ1-5
d_gene: .
v_gene: TRBV5-6
CDR3aa: CASSLFSDPRNQPQHF
CDR3nt: TGTGCCAGCAGCTTGTTCTCCGACCCGAGGAATCAGCCCCAGCATTTT

abundance: .
j_gene: TRBJ2-7
d_gene: .
v_gene: TRBV19
CDR3aa: CASSIRGEVNEQYF
CDR3nt: TGTGCCAGTAGTATCAGGGGCGAGGTAAACGAGCAGTACTTC

abundance: .
j_gene: TRBJ1-1
d_gene: .
v_gene: TRBV5-1
CDR3aa: CASSRANTEAFF
CDR3nt: TGCGCCAGCAGTCGCGCGAACACTGAAGCTTTCTTT

abundance: .
j_gene: TRBJ1-2
d_gene: .
v_gene: TRBV19
CDR3aa: CASSPIRTDLYGYTF
CDR3nt: TGTGCCAGTAGTCCAATTCGGACAGACCTCTATGGCTACACCTTC

abundance: .
j_gene: TRBJ1-2
d_gene: TRBD1
v_gene: TRBV27
CDR3aa: CASSSAGGWGNYGYTF
CDR3nt: TGTGCCAGCAGTTCGGCAGGGGGCTGGGGTAACTATGGCTACACCTTC

abundance: once
j_gene: TRBJ2-2
d_gene: TRBD2
v_gene: TRBV6-1
CDR3aa: CATKRPSGSERVFF
CDR3nt: TGTGCCACCAAGCGGCCTAGCGGGAGTGAAAGGGTGTTTTTT

abundance: once
j_gene: TRBJ2-1
d_gene: .
v_gene: TRBV4-2
CDR3aa: CASSQAPNGFSSYNEQFF
CDR3nt: TGTGCCAGCAGCCAAGCCCCAAACGGGTTCAGCTCCTACAATGAGCAGTTCTTC

abundance: .
j_gene: TRBJ1-2
d_gene: TRBD1
v_gene: TRBV7-3
CDR3aa: CASSPQGGNYGYTF
CDR3nt: TGTGCCAGCAGCCCCCAGGGGGGAAACTATGGCTACACCTTC

abundance: once
j_gene: TRBJ2-7
d_gene: TRBD2
v_gene: TRBV6-1
CDR3aa: CASSSGLASYEQYF
CDR3nt: TGTGCCAGCAGCTCGGGACTAGCATCCTACGAGCAGTACTTC

abundance: .
j_gene: TRBJ1-1
d_gene: .
v_gene: TRBV5-8
CDR3aa: CASSLIGEGGFFSTEAFF
CDR3nt: TGTGCCAGCAGCTTGATCGGGGAAGGGGGTTTTTTTAGCACTGAAGCTTTCTTT

abundance: .
j_gene: TRBJ1-3
d_gene: .
v_gene: TRBV28
CDR3aa: CASSQTFAGNTIYF
CDR3nt: TGTGCCAGCAGTCAGACCTTCGCAGGAAACACCATATATTTT

abundance: .
j_gene: TRBJ1-6
d_gene: TRBD1
v_gene: TRBV9
CDR3aa: CASSEGSGQVNSPLHF
CDR3nt: TGTGCCAGCAGCGAGGGATCCGGACAGGTTAATTCACCCCTCCACTTT

abundance: .
j_gene: TRBJ2-7
d_gene: TRBD2
v_gene: TRBV7-2
CDR3aa: CASSSRVATSGSAEQYF
CDR3nt: TGTGCCAGCAGCTCGCGGGTAGCGACTAGCGGGAGTGCTGAGCAGTACTTC

abundance: .
j_gene: TRBJ2-5
d_gene: .
v_gene: TRBV4-3
CDR3aa: CASSQDWGETQYF
CDR3nt: TGCGCCAGCAGCCAAGATTGGGGGGAGACCCAGTACTTC

abundance: once
j_gene: TRBJ2-7
d_gene: .
v_gene: TRBV5-6
CDR3aa: CASSSGEYEQYF
CDR3nt: TGTGCCAGCAGCTCAGGGGAATACGAGCAGTACTTC

abundance: .
j_gene: TRBJ2-7
d_gene: TRBD1
v_gene: TRBV9
CDR3aa: CASSVAGTGREQYF
CDR3nt: TGTGCCAGCAGCGTGGCCGGGACAGGCCGCGAGCAGTACTTC

abundance: .
j_gene: TRBJ2-7
d_gene: .
v_gene: TRBV6-1
CDR3aa: CASSEASTAGSEYEQYF
CDR3nt: TGTGCCAGCAGTGAAGCAAGCACAGCGGGCTCGGAGTACGAGCAGTACTTC

abundance: .
j_gene: TRBJ2-1
d_gene: TRBD2
v_gene: TRBV2
CDR3aa: CASTPPPSGGRGNEQFF
CDR3nt: TGTGCCAGCACCCCGCCTCCTAGCGGGGGTAGGGGCAATGAGCAGTTCTTC

abundance: .
j_gene: TRBJ1-1
d_gene: .
v_gene: TRBV27
CDR3aa: CASSLVRGNTEAFF
CDR3nt: TGTGCCAGCAGTTTGGTGCGGGGGAACACTGAAGCTTTCTTT

abundance: .
j_gene: TRBJ1-4
d_gene: .
v_gene: TRBV7-6
CDR3aa: CASSFKNINEKLFF
CDR3nt: TGTGCCAGCAGCTTTAAGAACATTAATGAAAAACTGTTTTTT

abundance: .
j_gene: TRBJ1-2
d_gene: .
v_gene: TRBV9
CDR3aa: CASSDRSGGYTF
CDR3nt: TGTGCCAGCAGCGACAGGTCTGGCGGCTACACCTTC

abundance: .
j_gene: TRBJ2-1
d_gene: .
v_gene: TRBV9
CDR3aa: CASSRQGLAGVSEQFF
CDR3nt: TGTGCCAGCAGCCGACAGGGGTTAGCGGGAGTCAGTGAGCAGTTCTTC

abundance: once
j_gene: TRBJ1-4
d_gene: .
v_gene: TRBV2
CDR3aa: CASSLPMGEKLFF
CDR3nt: TGTGCCAGCAGTTTACCAATGGGGGAAAAACTGTTTTTT

abundance: .
j_gene: TRBJ2-7
d_gene: .
v_gene: TRBV7-3
CDR3aa: CASSFRAPSYEQYF
CDR3nt: TGTGCCAGCAGCTTCCGGGCCCCGTCCTACGAGCAGTACTTC